Below, 25 T cell receptor beta chains from the same sample are listed, as sequenced in a study of blood T cell repertoires in COVID-19. The data were produced by immunoSEQ multiplex PCR, yet TCRdb's version contains in-frame clones alone and is incomplete. The repertoire holds more than 85,000 clones, with around 85% as singletons. The sample comprised peripheral blood. These receptors all stem from a man at least 80 years old with acute or convalescent COVID-19.

V and J are TRBV12-3 or TRBV12-4 and TRBJ1-3; D is unclear. The CDR3 extends over 13 amino acids. The germline V and J ends were trimmed by 10 bases and 1 base, with 11 bases remaining between them. Written as DNA, the CDR3 is TGTGCCACCGACGCGCGGTCTGGAAACACCATATATTTT. It codes for CATDARSGNTIYF.

This clone was recorded once. The V and J genes are TRBV7-2 and TRBJ2-4, with TRBD2 identical over 11 bases. J was trimmed by 8 bases and V by 0 bases; bases with no gene match: 9. The germline V gene has CDR1 SGHTA and CDR2 FQGNSA. The CDR3 consists of 17 residues. This CDR3 reads CASSLAALAGGGHIQYF. The CDR3 DNA is TGTGCCAGCAGCTTAGCAGCCCTAGCGGGAGGAGGTCACATTCAGTACTTC.

This clone was seen once. CDR3 sequence reads: CASSIALSGLLVSKNIQYF. The DNA of the CDR3 is TGTGCCAGTAGTATAGCTCTCTCCGGGTTGTTGGTTTCCAAAAACATTCAGTACTTC. This chain joins TRBV19 and TRBJ2-4; D gene ambiguous. From germline, CDR1 is LNHDA and CDR2 SQIVND (reference sequence). V lost 1 base and J lost 2, with 21 bases in between. There are 19 residues in the CDR3.

The chain employs TRBV27 and TRBJ2-7, with TRBD2 matching 9 bases. The CDR3 runs to 16 residues. In germline, CDR1 is MNHEY, CDR2 SMNVEV (reference sequence). J gave up 4 bases and V 5 bases, and 12 bases lay outside the gene matches. The CDR3 loop is CASSQTLAGGPYEQYF. The CDR3 bases are TGTGCCAGCAGTCAAACCCTCGCGGGAGGGCCGTACGAGCAGTACTTC.

This chain connects TRBV6-4 to TRBJ1-2, with D uncertain. The V and J ends lost 4 bases and 7 bases respectively, with 19 bases between them. Per germline, CDR1 MRHNA and CDR2 SNTAGT. The CDR3 loop spans 15 amino acids. The CDR3 DNA follows: TGTGCCAGCAGTGCCGAAGAGGGCCCTGTGACTGGCTACACCTTC. Translated, it gives CASSAEEGPVTGYTF.

The CDR3 coding sequence is TGTGCCAGCAGCTTTCATACAGGTGACTATGGCTACACCTTC. Translated: CASSFHTGDYGYTF. The chain carries TRBV9 and TRBJ1-2, with a tentative D call TRBD1 (5 bases). Trimming took off 4 bases at V and 3 bases at J, with 13 bases between the two ends. Germline V lookup: CDR1 SGDLS, CDR2 YYNGEE. The CDR3 is 14 amino acids. The full variable domain, its missing parts supplied by reference TRBV9 and TRBJ1-2, is DSGVTQTPKHLITATGQRVTLRCSPRSGDLSVYWYQQSLDQGLQFLIQYYNGEERAKGNILERFSAQQFPDLHSELNLSSLELGDSALYFCASSFHTGDYGYTFGSGTRLTVV.

This clone appeared once. The chain links TRBV18 to TRBJ1-1; D is possibly TRBD1 (6 bases). This CDR3 spans 14 amino acids. Germline V lookup: CDR1 KGHSH, CDR2 LQKENI. V dropped 2 bases and J dropped 1 base, with 8 bases sitting between them. This CDR3 reads CASSPTTGNTEAFF. CDR3 in DNA: TGTGCCAGCTCACCAACGACAGGGAACACTGAAGCTTTCTTT. The whole variable domain, remainder taken from reference TRBV18 and TRBJ1-1, is NAGVMQNPRHLVRRRGQEARLRCSPMKGHSHVYWYRQLPEEGLKFMVYLQKENIIDESGMPKERFSAEFPKEGPSILRIQQVVRGDSAAYFCASSPTTGNTEAFFGQGTRLTVV.

This clone was recorded once. Other DNA sequences within the sample encode an identical CDR3. The V gene is TRBV6-2 or TRBV6-3, the J gene TRBJ2-5; 9 bases agree with TRBD2. This CDR3 contains 17 residues. V gave up 0 bases and J gave up 5 bases; unmatched junction bases: 10. Germline V lookup: CDR1 MNHEY, CDR2 SVGEGT. CDR3 sequence reads: CASSYSGLAPDGETQYF. The CDR3 DNA follows: TGTGCCAGCAGTTACTCGGGACTAGCACCAGACGGGGAGACCCAGTACTTC.

The chain carries TRBV5-1 and TRBJ2-7; possibly TRBD1 for D (6 bases). With 0 bases removed from V and 3 bases from J, the gap between germline ends came to 13 bases. This CDR3 is 15 amino acids long. CDR1 is SGHRS, CDR2 YFSETQ, per germline. As DNA, the CDR3 is TGCGCCAGCAGCTTGGCCGCTCAGGGGTTCTACGAGCAGTACTTC. This encodes CASSLAAQGFYEQYF.

This chain joins TRBV5-1 and TRBJ1-6; weak D call: TRBD1 (6 bases). CDR1 and CDR2 from the germline V gene are SGHRS and YFSETQ. Trimming pared 0 bases from V and 9 bases from J, leaving 16 bases between. This CDR3 has 16 residues. This CDR3 reads CASSLEFAGDGSPLHF. The DNA of the CDR3 is TGCGCCAGCAGCTTGGAGTTCGCAGGGGACGGTTCACCCCTCCACTTT.

V is TRBV5-1 and J is TRBJ1-1, with D possibly matching TRBD1 (5 bases). The CDR3 spans 14 residues. V lost 4 bases, J lost 4 bases, and 14 bases lay in between. CDR1 SGHRS and CDR2 YFSETQ come from the germline V gene. CDR3 in DNA: TGCGCCAGCAGCACAGACAGTATGACCACTGAAGCTTTCTTT. Its translation: CASSTDSMTTEAFF.

V usage is TRBV24-1 and J usage is TRBJ2-1, with TRBD2 identical over 11 bases. This CDR3 spans 16 amino acids. With V trimmed by 4 bases and J by 7 bases, 8 bases remained unmatched. Germline CDR1 reads KGHDR; CDR2 reads SFDVKD. The CDR3 protein is CATSDYSGRASNEQFF. The CDR3 DNA reads TGTGCCACCAGTGACTATAGCGGGAGGGCCTCAAATGAGCAGTTCTTC.

This clone was counted between two and nine times. The J gene is TRBJ2-7, the V gene TRBV6-5, with 11 bases that match TRBD1. This CDR3 comprises 15 residues. J was trimmed by 3 bases and V by 7 bases; bases with no gene match: 8. Germline CDR1 is MNHEY and CDR2 is SVGAGI. In nucleotides, the CDR3 is TGTGCCAGCATCCCAGGACAGGGGGCCTACTACGAGCAGTACTTC. Translating it yields CASIPGQGAYYEQYF.

The chain carries TRBV6-2 or TRBV6-3 and TRBJ2-7; perhaps TRBD1 as D (7 bases). The CDR3 sequence is 14 residues long. CDR1 MNHEY and CDR2 SVGEGT come from the germline V gene. Deletions cut 6 bases from V and 7 bases from J, with 19 bases between. CDR3 coding DNA: TGTGCCAGCAGCCAGGCGGGACAGAGTAGAGAGCAGTACTTC. As protein: CASSQAGQSREQYF.

The chain uses TRBV3-1 (or the pseudogene TRBV3-2) and TRBJ2-1; 8 positions match TRBD2. Germline V gene data show CDR1 as LGHDT and CDR2 as YNNKEL (reference sequence). With V trimmed by 4 bases and J by 4 bases, 6 bases remained unmatched. The CDR3 is 15 amino acids. Here the CDR3 reads CASSLSGSIYNEQFF. CDR3 nucleotide sequence: TGTGCCAGCAGCCTCAGCGGGAGCATTTACAATGAGCAGTTCTTC.

The chain uses TRBV5-4 and TRBJ2-1; D uncertain. CDR1 SGHNT and CDR2 YYREEE come from the germline V gene (reference sequence). V lost 5 bases and J 2 bases, leaving 17 bases between the germline ends. CDR3 size: 16 residues. This CDR3 reads CASRPSPGEAYNEQFF. CDR3 in DNA: TGTGCCAGCAGACCCTCCCCCGGAGAAGCCTACAATGAGCAGTTCTTC.

This sequence joins TRBV7-3 and TRBJ2-5; D remains unclear. Between the trimmed V and J ends, which lost 3 bases and 5 bases, there was a span of 10 bases. CDR3 length: 13 amino acids. CDR1 SGHTA and CDR2 FQGTGA come from the germline V gene. This CDR3 is CASSFFSRETQYF. CDR3 sequence (DNA): TGTGCCAGCAGCTTCTTTAGCCGGGAGACCCAGTACTTC.

V is TRBV15 and J is TRBJ1-5; tentative D call: TRBD1 (6 bases). V was trimmed by 5 bases and J by 0 bases, leaving 20 bases between them. Germline V lookup: CDR1 LNHNV, CDR2 YYDKDF (reference sequence). The CDR3 is made up of 18 amino acids. The CDR3 here is CATSVPQGAHFSNQPQHF. The CDR3 DNA is TGTGCCACCAGCGTTCCACAGGGCGCTCATTTTAGCAATCAGCCCCAGCATTTT.

This chain connects TRBV7-3 to TRBJ2-7; possible D gene TRBD1, 6 bases. CDR1 is SGHTA and CDR2 is FQGTGA in the germline V gene. The CDR3 totals 13 residues. The ends were cut back, 0 bases at V and 3 bases at J, with 6 bases in the middle. DNA for the CDR3: TGTGCCAGCAGCTTAACGACAGGCTACGAGCAGTACTTC. It is translated as CASSLTTGYEQYF.

V is TRBV9 and J is TRBJ2-1; the match to TRBD2 covers 7 bases. The germline CDR1 and CDR2 sequences are SGDLS and YYNGEE. This CDR3 comprises 15 residues. V dropped 1 base and J dropped 4; count of bases not matched to a gene: 5. The chain's CDR3 is CASSVIASGYNEQFF. The CDR3 DNA reads as TGTGCCAGCAGCGTAATTGCTAGCGGTTACAATGAGCAGTTCTTC.

This clone was detected once. V is TRBV6-5 and J is TRBJ1-6; 10 bases agree with TRBD1. Germline loops: CDR1 MNHEY, CDR2 SVGAGI. This CDR3 contains 15 residues. V was pared by 6 bases and J by 4 bases, with 3 bases of the junction left unmatched. The CDR3 region has the DNA TGTGCCAGCAGATCGGACAGGGGGTATAATTCACCCCTCCACTTT. Its protein is CASRSDRGYNSPLHF.

This chain joins TRBV6-5 and TRBJ1-2; tentatively, D is TRBD1 (6 bases). The CDR3 runs to 13 residues. Looked up from germline, CDR1 is MNHEY and CDR2 is SVGAGI. The V and J ends lost 6 bases and 4 bases respectively, with 12 bases between them. CDR3 sequence: CASSPVQGYGYTF. Written as DNA, the CDR3 is TGTGCCAGCAGCCCAGTACAGGGCTATGGCTACACCTTC.

With respect to this clone: The junction shows a germline mismatch at one end, possibly a read error. The chain recombines TRBV7-7 with TRBJ2-5; D unclear. This CDR3 is 13 amino acids long. Germline CDR1 is SSHAT and CDR2 is FNYEAQ (reference sequence). As DNA, the CDR3 is TGTGCTAGCAGCCCAGGCCCACAAGAGACCCAGTACTTC. Encoded protein: CASSPGPQETQYF.

The V call is TRBV3-1 (or the pseudogene TRBV3-2), the J call TRBJ1-1; 12 nucleotides match TRBD1. The CDR3 is 14 residues long. V trimming: 4 bases; J trimming: 11 bases; junction bases outside the gene matches: 8. Germline V lookup: CDR1 LGHDT, CDR2 YNNKEL (reference sequence). The CDR3 region is CASSPGTGGAEAFF. The CDR3 DNA is TGTGCCAGCAGCCCAGGGACAGGGGGCGCCGAGGCTTTCTTT.

The chain is built from TRBV11-3 and TRBJ2-3, with 10 bases lining up with TRBD2. This CDR3 is built from 16 residues. The junction had 6 bases not matched to a gene; V was cut back by 2 bases and J by 4 bases. Germline loops: CDR1 SGHNT, CDR2 YENEEA. For the CDR3, the DNA is TGTGCCAGCAGCTTATTGGGAGGGACTAGCGCAGATACGCAGTATTTT. Translating it yields CASSLLGGTSADTQYF.